The sequence of this TCR beta chain was determined in a study of metastatic and nonmetastatic thyroid tumors. Overall study findings and caveats: In both blood and tumor samples, TCR beta diversity was reported significantly higher for malignant than benign nodules.

MiXCR re-clonotyped the PCR reads for TCRdb. The sample lists about 5,500 clones; 37% were seen once. Trimming cost V 5 bases and J 1 base; bases outside gene matches: 5. CDR1 SGHAT and CDR2 FQDESV come from the germline V gene (reference sequence). The length of the CDR3 is 14 residues. On this clone itself: Its matching antigen is unknown.

Patients had received no treatment of any kind before thyroid surgery. Sequenced material: tumor tissue. This clonotype was obtained from a male donor with papillary thyroid cancer or a benign thyroid nodule (not recorded which). Some clones in this sample may be carry-over from other donors' samples. The V gene is TRBV11-1, the J gene TRBJ2-7, with 7 bases fitting TRBD1. This CDR3 is CASSPGQVSYEQYF. The CDR3 nucleotides are TGTGCCAGCAGCCCCGGACAGGTTTCCTACGAGCAGTACTTC.